The sample holds many counts of the clone carrying this TCR beta chain. Its antigen is undetermined. Combining iRepertoire HTBI primers with Arm-PCR of CDR3 regions, the authors built TCR beta libraries. MiXCR, run by TCRdb on the multiplex PCR reads, gives a single entry per CDR3 protein. Seen here are around 450,000 distinct CDR3 sequences, under 25% observed once, and the top ten hold 7% to 9%. Sample time point: persistent/refractory GD, antithyroid drugs over 5 years with positive TRAb. The TCR library was prepared using RNA isolated from PBMCs. The source of the patients was an endocrinology department in Xi'an, China. The source of the sample is a study of regulatory T cells in long-lasting Graves disease. Study-wide points: With approximately 2,500 shared public clonotypes, persistent patients exceeded new patients, who shared over 850.

V lost 5 bases and J 5 bases, leaving 3 bases between the germline ends. This CDR3 spans 11 amino acids. The chain links TRBV12-3 or TRBV12-4 to TRBJ2-2; D not resolved. Sequencing was performed on peripheral blood mononuclear cells (PBMCs), taken when the disease was refractory, from a patient treated with antithyroid drugs. The sequence derives from a female donor with Graves disease. In nucleotides, the CDR3 is TGTGCCAGCAGTATAACCGGGGAGCTGTTTTTT. Its translation: CASSITGELFF.